This paragraph reports one T cell receptor (beta chain). Repertoires were generated with immunoSEQ multiplex PCR, while TCRdb's copy carries only in-frame clones and drops some. Here the sample spans roughly 130,000 clones, 88% being singletons. CDR3 length: 15 amino acids. The J segment lost 3 bases and the V segment lost 0 bases, leaving 6 bases of the junction unmatched. Germline lookup yields CDR1 SGHRS and CDR2 YFSETQ. The sample originates from a study of T cell responses to AZD1222 COVID-19 vaccine. The sample here was peripheral blood, taken on day 0 of AZD1222 vaccination. This sequence originates from an adult in good health. This chain joins TRBV5-1 and TRBJ2-7; 7 bases align to TRBD1. DNA of the CDR3: TGCGCCAGCAGCTTGGATCCGGGACAGATCTACGAGCAGTACTTC. Amino acid sequence: CASSLDPGQIYEQYF.